A selection of T cell receptor beta chains follows, all from one sample in a study of blood T cell repertoires in COVID-19. Method: immunoSEQ multiplex PCR; TCRdb's copy keeps in-frame clones and lacks some. The sample contains 350,000 to 550,000 clones, nearly 90% of which appear only once. Sequenced: PBMCs or T cells enriched from blood (not recorded which). These receptor sequences come from a woman younger than 35 with acute COVID-19. The CDR3 runs from the conserved cysteine through the conserved F or W. The order of the fields is J gene, clone size, V gene, D gene, CDR3 protein, CDR3 DNA. A D gene is named only where the DNA matches it firmly. Only some rows state a clone size, as once, few, many or a class for expanded clones.

>TRBJ2-4|NA|TRBV18|NA
CASSQQENIQYF
TGTGCCAGCTCACAACAGGAAAACATTCAGTACTTC
>TRBJ2-3|NA|TRBV27|TRBD2
CASRGLVGTDTQYF
TGTGCCAGCCGCGGACTAGTGGGCACAGATACGCAGTATTTT
>TRBJ2-7|NA|TRBV2|TRBD2
CASSLSGGAYEQYF
TGTGCCAGCAGCCTGAGCGGGGGGGCCTACGAGCAGTACTTC
>TRBJ2-5|NA|TRBV5-4|TRBD2
CASSTSGRVETQYF
TGTGCCAGCAGCACGAGCGGGAGGGTGGAGACCCAGTACTTC
>TRBJ2-1|once|TRBV6-4|TRBD2
CASSEWGGAYNEQFF
TGTGCCAGCAGTGAATGGGGAGGGGCCTACAATGAGCAGTTCTTC
>TRBJ2-1|NA|TRBV19|NA
CASSINFNEQFF
TGTGCCAGTAGTATCAACTTCAATGAGCAGTTCTTC
>TRBJ1-2|NA|TRBV11-2|NA
CASSLDGGYGYTF
TGTGCCAGCAGCTTAGATGGGGGGTATGGCTACACCTTC
>TRBJ2-7|NA|TRBV6-5|TRBD1
CASSGRGRLEQYF
TGTGCCAGCTCGGGCAGGGGGCGGCTCGAGCAGTACTTC
>TRBJ2-7|NA|TRBV29-1|TRBD1
CSTRDSYEQYF
TGCAGCACCCGGGACAGCTACGAGCAGTACTTC
>TRBJ1-1|NA|TRBV27|TRBD1
CASSSRQGEAFF
TGTGCCAGCAGTTCCCGACAGGGGGAAGCTTTCTTT
>TRBJ1-2|NA|TRBV12-3/TRBV12-4|NA
CASRIGQYGYTF
TGTGCCAGCAGGATTGGACAGTATGGCTACACCTTC
>TRBJ2-7|NA|TRBV6-5|TRBD1
CASSPLGGTSYEQYF
TGTGCCAGCAGCCCCTTAGGGGGCACCTCCTACGAGCAGTACTTC
>TRBJ2-3|NA|TRBV11-1|NA
CASSPPLDTQYF
TGTGCCAGCAGCCCCCCTTTGGATACGCAGTATTTT
>TRBJ2-1|NA|TRBV25-1|TRBD1
CASSEHLAGGAVDEQFF
TGTGCCAGCAGTGAACACCTGGCAGGGGGCGCGGTGGATGAGCAGTTCTTC
>TRBJ2-7|NA|TRBV27|TRBD2
CASSPNRNNKLAGSYEQYF
TGTGCCAGCAGTCCAAACAGAAACAATAAACTAGCGGGCTCCTACGAGCAGTACTTC
>TRBJ2-7|NA|TRBV12-2|NA
CASRSESYEQYF
TGTGCAAGTCGCTCTGAGTCCTACGAGCAGTACTTC
>TRBJ2-1|NA|TRBV28|TRBD2
CASSLGTSANYNEQFF
TGTGCCAGCAGTTTAGGGACTAGCGCTAACTACAATGAGCAGTTCTTC
>TRBJ1-4|NA|TRBV7-9|NA
CASSSAANEKLFF
TGTGCCAGCAGCTCCGCAGCTAATGAAAAACTGTTTTTT
>TRBJ1-6|NA|TRBV28|TRBD1
CASSDGQAWSPLHF
TGTGCCAGCAGTGATGGACAGGCATGGTCACCCCTCCACTTT
>TRBJ2-5|NA|TRBV18|NA
CASSPQEGLETQYF
TGTGCCAGCTCCCCGCAGGAGGGTTTGGAGACCCAGTACTTC
>TRBJ1-3|NA|TRBV10-3|NA
CAISESYGSPRGNTIYF
TGTGCCATCAGTGAGTCGTATGGGAGCCCCCGGGGGAACACCATATATTTT
>TRBJ1-2|NA|TRBV13|NA
CASSLGGGSGYTF
TGTGCCAGCAGCTTAGGCGGGGGGTCGGGCTACACCTTC
>TRBJ2-7|NA|TRBV5-4|TRBD1
CASSLASTGGSWEQYF
TGTGCCAGCAGCTTGGCATCGACAGGGGGCTCGTGGGAGCAGTACTTC
>TRBJ1-1|NA|TRBV19|TRBD1
CASRGTGYTEAFF
TGTGCCAGTAGGGGGACAGGGTACACTGAAGCTTTCTTT
>TRBJ2-1|NA|TRBV14|NA
CASRERGRNEQFF
TGTGCCAGCAGGGAAAGGGGAAGGAATGAGCAGTTCTTC
>TRBJ1-3|NA|TRBV7-3|NA
CASSLNPGQGSGNTIYF
TGTGCCAGCAGCTTAAACCCAGGGCAGGGCTCTGGAAACACCATATATTTT
>TRBJ1-6|once|TRBV4-1|NA
CASSQNPLSSYNSPLHF
TGCGCCAGCAGCCAAAACCCGCTGAGCTCCTATAATTCACCCCTCCACTTT
>TRBJ2-7|NA|TRBV7-9|NA
CASSPSSYEQYF
TGTGCCAGCAGTCCCAGCTCCTACGAGCAGTACTTC
>TRBJ1-1|NA|TRBV7-9|NA
CASRSGGGTEAFF
TGTGCCAGCAGGTCGGGCGGGGGCACTGAAGCTTTCTTT
>TRBJ1-4|NA|TRBV7-2|NA
CASRMGSDKLFF
TGTGCCAGCCGAATGGGGAGCGACAAACTGTTTTTT
>TRBJ2-1|NA|TRBV11-2|TRBD1
CASSLVGTGGNEQFF
TGTGCCAGCAGCTTAGTTGGAACAGGGGGGAATGAGCAGTTCTTC
>TRBJ1-2|NA|TRBV6-5|NA
CASRLTGGNYGYTF
TGTGCCAGCAGACTCACGGGGGGTAACTATGGCTACACCTTC
>TRBJ1-6|NA|TRBV5-6|TRBD1
CASSSGTGYSPLHF
TGTGCCAGCAGCTCCGGGACAGGGTATTCACCCCTCCACTTT
>TRBJ1-2|NA|TRBV25-1|NA
CASRYSGSYGYTF
TGTGCCAGCAGATACAGCGGTTCCTATGGCTACACCTTC
>TRBJ1-1|NA|TRBV12-3/TRBV12-4|NA
CASSFYGEAFF
TGTGCCAGCAGTTTTTACGGTGAAGCTTTCTTT
>TRBJ2-1|once|TRBV19|TRBD2
CASSTTSGQMFGQFF
TGTGCCAGTAGTACCACTAGCGGGCAAATGTTCGGGCAGTTCTTC
>TRBJ1-4|few|TRBV9|NA
CASSAMTGLNEKLFF
TGTGCCAGCAGCGCTATGACAGGTCTTAATGAAAAACTGTTTTTT
>TRBJ2-2|NA|TRBV7-2|NA
CASSLLALINTGELFF
TGTGCCAGCAGCTTACTAGCCTTAATTAACACCGGGGAGCTGTTTTTT
>TRBJ2-7|NA|TRBV5-1|NA
CASSLQGTYEQYF
TGCGCCAGCAGCCTACAGGGTACCTACGAGCAGTACTTC
>TRBJ1-6|NA|TRBV7-9|TRBD1
CASSLQGNIASPLHF
TGTGCCAGCAGCCTACAGGGGAACATCGCTTCACCCCTCCACTTT
>TRBJ1-2|NA|TRBV21-1|NA
CASSIGFLVDYGYTF
TGTGCCAGCAGCATTGGATTTCTAGTGGACTATGGCTACACCTTC
>TRBJ1-1|NA|TRBV11-3|NA
CASSVSQGGTEAFF
TGTGCCAGCAGCGTTTCACAGGGTGGCACTGAAGCTTTCTTT
>TRBJ1-6|NA|TRBV30|NA
CAWSSSYNSPLHF
TGTGCCTGGTCGAGCTCCTATAATTCACCCCTCCACTTT
>TRBJ1-2|NA|TRBV4-3|NA
CASSQDFGGGYTF
TGCGCCAGCAGCCAAGATTTCGGGGGTGGCTACACCTTC
>TRBJ2-7|NA|TRBV15|NA
CATSRDHRSSYEQYF
TGTGCCACCAGCAGAGACCACAGGAGCTCCTACGAGCAGTACTTC
>TRBJ1-1|NA|TRBV7-2|TRBD1
CASSSTGGAGTEAFF
TGTGCCAGCAGCTCGACAGGGGGCGCGGGAACTGAAGCTTTCTTT
>TRBJ2-5|NA|TRBV9|NA
CASSTGTAQETQYF
TGTGCCAGCAGCACAGGGACGGCTCAAGAGACCCAGTACTTC
>TRBJ1-5|NA|TRBV28|NA
CASHNQPQHF
TGTGCCAGTCACAATCAGCCCCAGCATTTT
>TRBJ1-2|NA|TRBV4-1|NA
CASSQGTADNGYTF
TGCGCCAGCAGCCAAGGGACAGCCGATAACGGCTACACCTTC
>TRBJ1-4|NA|TRBV4-1|NA
CASSQEEGEGEKLFF
TGCGCCAGCAGCCAAGAAGAAGGGGAGGGGGAAAAACTGTTTTTT
>TRBJ2-3|few|TRBV29-1|TRBD2
CSVQWGMTSGSRGDTQYF
TGCAGCGTCCAATGGGGGATGACTAGCGGGAGTCGGGGGGATACGCAGTATTTT
>TRBJ2-7|NA|TRBV5-6|TRBD1
CASSVGQYYEQYF
TGTGCCAGCAGCGTGGGACAGTATTACGAGCAGTACTTC
>TRBJ1-1|once|TRBV28|TRBD1
CASSLFAGGKDEAFF
TGTGCCAGCAGTTTATTTGCAGGGGGCAAGGATGAAGCTTTCTTT